The rows below give T cell receptor beta chains drawn from one sample of a study of blood T cell repertoires in COVID-19. Sequenced by immunoSEQ multiplex PCR; TCRdb stores in-frame clones only, minus some. The sample carries over 100,000 clones, 85% to 90% recorded once. The sample consisted of peripheral blood. Every receptor here comes from a human donor in a cohort sampled during active COVID-19. CDR3s include the opening cysteine and the closing phenylalanine or tryptophan. The D gene is left open where the match is weak. Clone size appears in some rows only: once, few, many, or a class for an expanded clone.

J: TRBJ1-6
size: .
V: TRBV20-1
D: .
DNA: TGCAGTGCTAGTTACAGGGATAATTCACCCCTCCACTTT
CDR3: CSASYRDNSPLHF

J: TRBJ2-1
size: .
V: TRBV9
D: .
DNA: TGTGCCAGCAGCGTAGGTGGAGTTAGAAACGATGAGCAGTTCTTC
CDR3: CASSVGGVRNDEQFF

J: TRBJ2-5
size: .
V: TRBV7-2
D: .
DNA: TGTGCCAGCAGCCTGGGAGTGGAGACCCAGTACTTC
CDR3: CASSLGVETQYF

J: TRBJ2-3
size: .
V: TRBV4-1
D: TRBD2
DNA: TGCGCCAGCAGCCAAACCGCCTCACTAGCGGGTATAAATACGCAGTATTTT
CDR3: CASSQTASLAGINTQYF

J: TRBJ2-1
size: .
V: TRBV5-4
D: TRBD1
DNA: TGTGCCAGCAGCTCAGGGGGCTCGGTAACCTACAATGAGCAGTTCTTC
CDR3: CASSSGGSVTYNEQFF

J: TRBJ2-5
size: many
V: TRBV18
D: .
DNA: TGTGCCAGCTCTCCACGGCACACAGAGACCCAGTACTTC
CDR3: CASSPRHTETQYF

J: TRBJ2-7
size: .
V: TRBV28
D: .
DNA: TGTGCCAGCAGTTTCCAGGGGGGCGGCCACGAGCAGTACTTC
CDR3: CASSFQGGGHEQYF

J: TRBJ2-2
size: .
V: TRBV19
D: .
DNA: TGTGCCAGTAGTATTAGATCGGGGACGAACACCGGGGAGCTGTTTTTT
CDR3: CASSIRSGTNTGELFF

J: TRBJ1-2
size: once
V: TRBV4-2
D: .
DNA: TGTGCCAGCAGCCAAGAGGGCCAGAACTATGGCTACACCTTC
CDR3: CASSQEGQNYGYTF

J: TRBJ2-3
size: .
V: TRBV7-2
D: .
DNA: TGTGCCAGCAGCTTACTCGGACTCGCAGATACGCAGTATTTT
CDR3: CASSLLGLADTQYF

J: TRBJ2-7
size: .
V: TRBV6-5
D: .
DNA: TGTGCCAGCTCCTGGGCCGGCCAGGGAAACTACGAGCAGTACTTC
CDR3: CASSWAGQGNYEQYF

J: TRBJ1-5
size: .
V: TRBV19
D: TRBD1
DNA: TGTGCCAGTAGTAGGACAGGGGGGGGGTATCAGCCCCAGCATTTT
CDR3: CASSRTGGGYQPQHF

J: TRBJ1-6
size: .
V: TRBV5-4
D: TRBD1
DNA: TGTGCCAGCAGCTCGACAGGGCAAAGTCTTAGCTCCTATAATTCACCCCTCCACTTT
CDR3: CASSSTGQSLSSYNSPLHF

J: TRBJ1-1
size: .
V: TRBV7-2
D: .
DNA: TGTGCCAGCAGCTTCGGTTTGAACACTGAAGCTTTCTTT
CDR3: CASSFGLNTEAFF

J: TRBJ1-1
size: .
V: TRBV5-5
D: .
DNA: TGTGCCAGCAGCTTGGTTGGATCTCGAGGAGGGGCTTTCTTT
CDR3: CASSLVGSRGGAFF

J: TRBJ2-1
size: .
V: TRBV5-1
D: .
DNA: TGCGCCAGCAGATACAGGGTGATGAGTTCGAGCTCCTACAATGAGCAGTTCTTC
CDR3: CASRYRVMSSSSYNEQFF

J: TRBJ2-2
size: .
V: TRBV7-3
D: .
DNA: TGTGCCAGCAGCTTATCTAGCCTGGCCACCGGGGAGCTGTTTTTT
CDR3: CASSLSSLATGELFF

J: TRBJ1-1
size: .
V: TRBV19
D: .
DNA: TGTGCCAGTAGTCCCAGGGTGCACACTGAAGCTTTCTTT
CDR3: CASSPRVHTEAFF

J: TRBJ1-1
size: .
V: TRBV2
D: TRBD1
DNA: TGTGCCAGCAGCGTCGGGACAGACTCCCCTTTCTTT
CDR3: CASSVGTDSPFF

J: TRBJ2-1
size: once
V: TRBV27
D: TRBD2
DNA: TGTGCCAGCAGTTCAAGGGTCGGACTAGCGATAACCTCTGGGGACAATGAGCAGTTCTTC
CDR3: CASSSRVGLAITSGDNEQFF

J: TRBJ2-4
size: few
V: TRBV3-1/TRBV3-2
D: TRBD2
DNA: TGTGCCAGCAGCCCCAAAACGGGACTAGCGGTACACATTCAGTACTTC
CDR3: CASSPKTGLAVHIQYF

J: TRBJ2-4
size: once
V: TRBV2
D: TRBD1
DNA: TGTGCCAGCATAGACAGGGCGGCCAAAAACATTCAGTACTTC
CDR3: CASIDRAAKNIQYF

J: TRBJ2-1
size: .
V: TRBV9
D: .
DNA: TGTGCCAGCAGCGTAGATGGGGGGGAGCAGTTCTTC
CDR3: CASSVDGGEQFF

J: TRBJ1-2
size: .
V: TRBV6-5
D: TRBD1
DNA: TGTGCCAGTACTACTCAGACAGGGGGCGGGGATGGCTACACCTTC
CDR3: CASTTQTGGGDGYTF

J: TRBJ1-1
size: .
V: TRBV9
D: TRBD1
DNA: TGTGCCAGCAGCGTTGCGGGACAGGCGAACACTGAAGCTTTCTTT
CDR3: CASSVAGQANTEAFF

J: TRBJ2-3
size: .
V: TRBV28
D: .
DNA: TGTGCCAGCAGTTCACCAGGGGGCACAGATACGCAGTATTTT
CDR3: CASSSPGGTDTQYF

J: TRBJ2-1
size: few
V: TRBV5-5
D: .
DNA: TGTGCCAGCAGCTTTGGGCTAACATCCTACAATGAGCAGTTCTTC
CDR3: CASSFGLTSYNEQFF

J: TRBJ2-7
size: few
V: TRBV9
D: .
DNA: TGTGCCAGCAGCGTAGGAGGTCCTACCTACGAGCAGTACTTC
CDR3: CASSVGGPTYEQYF

J: TRBJ2-1
size: .
V: TRBV15
D: TRBD2
DNA: TGTGCCACCAGCGGCTATCTAGCGGGGCGAGGGAATGAGCAGTTCTTC
CDR3: CATSGYLAGRGNEQFF

J: TRBJ2-7
size: .
V: TRBV4-2
D: .
DNA: TGTGCCAGCAGCCATCGACAGGAGACCTACGAGCAGTACTTC
CDR3: CASSHRQETYEQYF

J: TRBJ2-7
size: .
V: TRBV5-6
D: TRBD2
DNA: TGTGCCAGCAGCTTGGGACTAGCGGGGGCCTACGAGCAGTACTTC
CDR3: CASSLGLAGAYEQYF

J: TRBJ2-3
size: .
V: TRBV6-6
D: .
DNA: TGTGCCAGCAGTTTAGGCGTCGTCAGGGCCCCAGATACGCAGTATTTT
CDR3: CASSLGVVRAPDTQYF

J: TRBJ2-4
size: .
V: TRBV19
D: .
DNA: TGTGCCAGTAGTCAGGGGAACATTCAGTACTTC
CDR3: CASSQGNIQYF

J: TRBJ2-1
size: .
V: TRBV28
D: TRBD2
DNA: TGTGCCAGCAGGTATTGGGAGGGAGACTCCTACAATGAGCAGTTCTTC
CDR3: CASRYWEGDSYNEQFF

J: TRBJ2-3
size: .
V: TRBV5-1
D: TRBD2
DNA: TGCGCCAGCAGTCCTACTAGCGGGACCAGCACAGATACGCAGTATTTT
CDR3: CASSPTSGTSTDTQYF

J: TRBJ2-2
size: .
V: TRBV2
D: .
DNA: TGTGCCAGCAGTTTGGCATCGAACACCGGGGAGCTGTTTTTT
CDR3: CASSLASNTGELFF

J: TRBJ1-2
size: .
V: TRBV29-1
D: TRBD1
DNA: TGCAGCGTTCGTCTTCGGGACAGCAATAACTATGGCTACACCTTC
CDR3: CSVRLRDSNNYGYTF

J: TRBJ2-1
size: .
V: TRBV5-1
D: .
DNA: TGCGCCAGCAGCTTGAGCAGGGGTGTAGGGAATGAGCAGTTCTTC
CDR3: CASSLSRGVGNEQFF

J: TRBJ2-7
size: .
V: TRBV28
D: .
DNA: TGTGCCAGCAGTCCGGGTATTGGTGCAGGGCTAAGCTCCTACGAGCAGTACTTC
CDR3: CASSPGIGAGLSSYEQYF

J: TRBJ2-7
size: once
V: TRBV5-4
D: .
DNA: TGTGCCAGCAGCTTGGGACAAGGTTTCGGTTTCGACGAGCAGTACTTC
CDR3: CASSLGQGFGFDEQYF

J: TRBJ2-4
size: .
V: TRBV24-1
D: TRBD2
DNA: TGTGCCACCAGTGATGCCGGGACTACCCCGAGGATTCAGTACTTC
CDR3: CATSDAGTTPRIQYF